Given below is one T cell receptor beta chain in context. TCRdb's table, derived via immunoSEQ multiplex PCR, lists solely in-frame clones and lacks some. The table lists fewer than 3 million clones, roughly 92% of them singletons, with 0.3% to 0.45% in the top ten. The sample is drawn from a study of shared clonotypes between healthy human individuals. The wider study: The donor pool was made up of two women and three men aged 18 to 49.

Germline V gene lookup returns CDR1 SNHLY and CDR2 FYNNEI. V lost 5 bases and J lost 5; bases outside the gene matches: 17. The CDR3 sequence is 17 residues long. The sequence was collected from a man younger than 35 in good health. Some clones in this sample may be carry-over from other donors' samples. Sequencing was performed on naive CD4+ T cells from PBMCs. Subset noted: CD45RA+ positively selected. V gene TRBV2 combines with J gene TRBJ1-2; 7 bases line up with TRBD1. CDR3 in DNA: TGTGCCAGCAGTCAAGAAGGGACAGCGTCCCTATCTTATGGCTACACCTTC. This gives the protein CASSQEGTASLSYGYTF.